This TCR beta chain was sequenced for a study of cytomegalovirus exposure and HLA in healthy donors. Across the whole study: Earlier, 95 million to 130 million unique TCR beta sequences were recovered from 200 million or so T cells by an analysis.

Despite likely unrecorded immune exposures, the donors were nominally healthy at the time of sampling. The germline gives CDR1 DFQATT, CDR2 SNEGSKA (reference sequence). This CDR3 spans 11 amino acids. Trimming pared 6 bases from V and 5 bases from J, leaving 10 bases between. General observations from the study: Later analysis showed most CMV-associated TCR beta chains appearing HLA-restricted.

The PCR used 60 Vbeta and 13 Jbeta primers. This table comes from immunoSEQ multiplex PCR, and its TCRdb copy is limited to in-frame clones, with some not included. The sample includes fewer than 200,000 clones, about three quarters seen only once; the top ten take around 2.5%. Concerning this clone: As yet, its antigen is unknown.

The rearrangement uses TRBV20-1 and TRBJ2-5; D may be TRBD1 (5 bases). Sample: PBMCs. The TCR comes from a female donor in good health and CMV-seronegative. The CDR3 spells CSALGRETQYF. In nucleotides, the CDR3 is TGCAGTGCGTTGGGGCGGGAGACCCAGTACTTC.